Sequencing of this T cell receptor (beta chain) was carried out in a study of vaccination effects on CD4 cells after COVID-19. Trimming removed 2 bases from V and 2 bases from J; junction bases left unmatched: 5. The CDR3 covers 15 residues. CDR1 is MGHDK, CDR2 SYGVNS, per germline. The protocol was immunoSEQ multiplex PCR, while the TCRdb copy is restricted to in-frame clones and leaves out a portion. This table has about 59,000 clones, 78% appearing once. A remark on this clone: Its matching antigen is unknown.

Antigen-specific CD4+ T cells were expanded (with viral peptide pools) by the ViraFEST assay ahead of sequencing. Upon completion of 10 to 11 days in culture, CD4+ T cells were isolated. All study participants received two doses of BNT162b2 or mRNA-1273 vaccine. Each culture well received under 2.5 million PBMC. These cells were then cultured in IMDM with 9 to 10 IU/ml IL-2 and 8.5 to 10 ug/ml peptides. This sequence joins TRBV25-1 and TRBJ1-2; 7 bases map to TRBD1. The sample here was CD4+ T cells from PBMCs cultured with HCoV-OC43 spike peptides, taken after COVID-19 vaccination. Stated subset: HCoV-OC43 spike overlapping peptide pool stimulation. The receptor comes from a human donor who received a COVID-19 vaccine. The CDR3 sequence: CASSEQETGNYGYTF. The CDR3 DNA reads TGTGCCAGCAGTGAACAGGAGACAGGGAACTATGGCTACACCTTC.